Following are 19 T cell receptor beta chains from one sample sequenced in a study of blood T cells in healthy people across ages. The use of a sample-barcoded 5' primer and a J-beta primer mix characterized a second PCR of roughly 6 to 11 cycles. TCRdb passed the 5' RACE reads through MiXCR, listing each CDR3 protein once. Found here are 700,000 or so distinct CDR3 sequences, less than 45% of them singletons; the top ten hold 25% to 35%. Sequencing was done on a sample of blood. Receptors were obtained from an elderly man in good health.

The V gene is TRBV5-1, the J gene TRBJ2-5, with TRBD1 as a possible D gene (6 bases). Per germline, CDR1 SGHRS and CDR2 YFSETQ. Deletions cut 4 bases from V and 2 bases from J, with 12 bases between. This CDR3 has 14 residues. CDR3: CASSVQGSQETQYF. In DNA, the CDR3 is TGCGCCAGCAGCGTCCAGGGGTCGCAAGAGACCCAGTACTTC.

Only a few counts were recorded for this clonotype. This chain connects TRBV20-1 to TRBJ1-1, with D possibly being TRBD1 (5 bases). The length of the CDR3 is 13 residues. The germline V gene has CDR1 DFQATT and CDR2 SNEGSKA (reference sequence). V dropped 6 bases and J dropped 7 bases, with 18 bases sitting between them. The CDR3 reads CSAIPREGVEAFF. The CDR3 DNA reads TGCAGTGCGATCCCCCGGGAAGGGGTTGAAGCTTTCTTT.

This clonotype appeared many times. The CDR3 loop reads CASSHTGTELNYGYTF. The CDR3 region has the DNA TGTGCCAGCAGCCACACAGGGACAGAACTTAACTATGGCTACACCTTC. This chain joins TRBV4-2 and TRBJ1-2; TRBD1 matches 7 bases. V lost 3 bases and J lost 1; bases outside the gene matches: 8. The V gene's germline CDR1 is LGHNA and CDR2 YNFKEQ. This CDR3 has 16 amino acids.

The chain is built from TRBV29-1 and TRBJ2-7, with a possible D match to TRBD1 (5 bases). CDR1 SQVTM and CDR2 ANQGSEA come from the germline V gene. V lost 2 bases and J lost 8, with 19 bases in between. CDR3 length: 14 residues. The CDR3 DNA reads as TGCAGCGTTGAAATTCCTGGACAAATCAACAAGCAGTACTTC. This gives the protein CSVEIPGQINKQYF.

The chain employs TRBV28 and TRBJ2-5; D unclear. The J call is uncertain, as TRBJ2-7 better fits the DNA end. The CDR3 sequence is 14 residues long. Germline loops: CDR1 MDHEN, CDR2 SYDVKM. CDR3 coding DNA: TGTGCCAGCAGTTTTGTGGAAATGCACTACGAGCAGTACTTC. Translation: CASSFVEMHYEQYF.

This clonotype has just a few counts. The chain has TRBV7-2 and TRBJ2-3; D remains unclear. CDR1 is SGHTA and CDR2 is FQGNSA in the germline V gene. This CDR3 is 14 amino acids long. With 2 bases removed from V and 6 bases from J, the gap between germline ends came to 12 bases. CDR3 protein: CASSLFGNRDTQYF. In DNA, the CDR3 is TGTGCCAGCAGCTTATTTGGAAATCGGGATACGCAGTATTTT. Using reference TRBV7-2 and TRBJ2-3 for the parts outside the CDR3, the full variable domain is GAGVSQSPSNKVTEKGKDVELRCDPISGHTALYWYRQSLGQGLEFLIYFQGNSAPDKSGLPSDRFSAERTGGSVSTLTIQRTQQEDSAVYLCASSLFGNRDTQYFGPGTRLTVL.

This sequence joins TRBV7-9 and TRBJ2-3; weak D call: TRBD1 (6 bases). Looked up from germline, CDR1 is SEHNR and CDR2 is FQNEAQ (reference sequence). This CDR3 region has 16 residues. Trimming shortened V by 5 bases and J by 6 bases, and 21 bases separated the two germline ends. CDR3 sequence (DNA): TGTGCCAGCAGCCCATATTGGGACACCAAAGGGGATACGCAGTATTTT. Protein sequence: CASSPYWDTKGDTQYF.

This clonotype appeared a few times. This chain uses TRBV20-1 with TRBJ2-5; a weak D match, TRBD1 (8 bases). CDR1 DFQATT and CDR2 SNEGSKA come from the germline V gene (reference sequence). Trimming stripped 5 bases from V and 5 bases from J, with 15 bases between. CDR3 length: 13 amino acids. Here the CDR3 DNA reads TGCAGTGCTGCCGACAGGGGAGGGGAGACCCAGTACTTC. It encodes CSAADRGGETQYF.

This clonotype was found a few times. The chain combines TRBV7-8 with TRBJ1-2; weak D call: TRBD1 (6 bases). Trimming stripped 1 base from V and 2 bases from J, with 8 bases between. The CDR3 is made up of 14 amino acids. Germline loops: CDR1 SGHVS, CDR2 FQNEAQ. CDR3 coding DNA: TGTGCCAGCAGCTTAGGTGGGGGCAACTATGGCTACACCTTC. The encoded protein is CASSLGGGNYGYTF. The full variable domain, rest sourced from reference TRBV7-8 and TRBJ1-2, is GAGVSQSPRYKVAKRGQDVALRCDPISGHVSLFWYQQALGQGPEFLTYFQNEAQLDKSGLPSDRFFAERPEGSVSTLKIQRTQQEDSAVYLCASSLGGGNYGYTFGSGTRLTVV.

This clonotype appeared a few times. V is TRBV14 and J is TRBJ2-5, with 8 positions matching TRBD2. The DNA end lines up better with TRBJ2-7; the J call may be wrong. The CDR3 totals 15 residues. Germline-derived CDR1 and CDR2 are SGHDN and FVKESK. CDR3: CASSPEGLGVSEQYF. The DNA of the CDR3 is TGTGCCAGCAGCCCCGAGGGACTAGGTGTTTCCGAGCAGTACTTC.

The table lists this clonotype with many counts. This sequence joins TRBV7-2 and TRBJ2-1, with 8 bases matching TRBD2. The germline gives CDR1 SGHTA, CDR2 FQGNSA. This CDR3 has 16 amino acids. J gave up 5 bases and V 7 bases, and 13 bases lay outside the gene matches. The CDR3 spells CASTPGASGGNNEQFF. The CDR3 DNA sequence: TGTGCCAGCACCCCCGGGGCAAGCGGGGGTAACAATGAGCAGTTCTTC.

The V and J genes are TRBV4-3 and TRBJ2-1; D is uncertain. V lost 5 bases and J 4 bases, leaving 9 bases between the germline ends. This CDR3 contains 13 residues. Germline V gene lookup returns CDR1 LGHNA and CDR2 YSLEER. The CDR3, as DNA: TGCGCCAGCAGCAAGCTGGGGTACAATGAGCAGTTCTTC. Its translation: CASSKLGYNEQFF.

A note on this clonotype: One junction end disagrees with the germline gene, perhaps due to a read error. This chain links TRBV7-9 with TRBJ2-5, with D perhaps matching TRBD1 (6 bases). This CDR3 is 17 amino acids long. Looked up from germline, CDR1 is SEHNR and CDR2 is FQNEAQ (reference sequence). The CDR3 region has the DNA TGTGCCAGCAACTTAGCGATCCGGGACAAGGCAAAAGAGACCCAGTACTTC. Translation: CASNLAIRDKAKETQYF.

CDR3 protein: CSATGTGVSYEQYF. For the CDR3, the DNA is TGCAGTGCTACCGGGACAGGGGTCTCGTACGAGCAGTACTTC. J is TRBJ2-5 and V is TRBV20-1; 10 nucleotides align to TRBD1. The J call may be in error: the DNA end matches TRBJ2-7 better. Germline V CDR1 and CDR2: DFQATT, SNEGSKA (reference sequence). The CDR3 is made up of 14 amino acids.

The CDR3 is CASSGRLAGEAGELFF. The CDR3 nucleotides read TGCGCCAGCAGCGGGAGACTAGCGGGAGAAGCCGGGGAGCTGTTTTTT. The chain links TRBV5-1 to TRBJ2-2; 12 nucleotides agree with TRBD2. Germline values: CDR1 SGHRS, CDR2 YFSETQ. With V trimmed by 4 bases and J by 6 bases, 7 bases remained unmatched. The CDR3 consists of 16 residues.

The rearrangement joins TRBV9 to TRBJ1-2; D ambiguous. The CDR3 runs 13 residues. In germline, CDR1 is SGDLS, CDR2 YYNGEE. Trimming removed 0 bases at V and 2 bases at J, with 5 bases between. DNA for the CDR3: TGTGCCAGCAGCGTAGGGGCCAACTATGGCTACACCTTC. This codes for CASSVGANYGYTF.

This rearrangement joins TRBV6-1 to TRBJ1-1; the D is unclear. Germline lookup yields CDR1 MNHNS and CDR2 SASEGT. V lost 5 bases and J lost 2, with 9 bases in between. There are 13 residues in the CDR3. CDR3 amino acids: CASSMTRNTEAFF. The CDR3 DNA follows: TGTGCCAGCAGTATGACACGTAACACTGAAGCTTTCTTT.

This clonotype was seen a handful of times. The V call is TRBV9, the J call TRBJ1-6; D is possibly TRBD1 (6 bases). Germline V lookup: CDR1 SGDLS, CDR2 YYNGEE. V was pared by 4 bases and J by 5 bases, with 16 bases between. This CDR3 spans 16 amino acids. The DNA for the CDR3 is TGTGCCAGCAGCCCCCCGGCGACAGGCAATAATTCACCCCTCCACTTT. As protein: CASSPPATGNNSPLHF.

This clonotype was seen repeatedly, ten times or more. V and J are TRBV18 and TRBJ2-4, with 8 bases aligning to TRBD1. CDR1 and CDR2 (germline): KGHSH, LQKENI. V was pared by 3 bases and J by 6 bases, with 1 base of the junction left unmatched. The CDR3 length is 13 residues. CDR3: CASSPGQGNIQYF. CDR3 DNA sequence: TGTGCCAGCTCACCCGGACAGGGAAACATTCAGTACTTC.